This TCR beta chain came from a study of cytomegalovirus exposure and HLA in healthy donors. The PCR used 60 Vbeta and 13 Jbeta primers. Libraries were prepared by immunoSEQ multiplex PCR; TCRdb keeps only in-frame clonotypes and omits some of them. The table has around 110,000 clones, over 60% seen once; the top ten hold around 4.9%. The trim removed 4 bases at V and 8 bases at J, leaving 5 bases unmatched. The germline CDR1 and CDR2 sequences are GTSNPN and SVGIG (reference sequence). There are 13 residues in the CDR3. The sequenced material came from PBMCs. The chain has TRBV30 and TRBJ1-4, with 9 bases aligning to TRBD1. The TCR originated in a man aged 25 to 45 in good health and CMV-seropositive. The CDR3 DNA sequence: TGTGCCTGGACCTACGGGACAGGGGAAAAACTGTTTTTT. This gives the protein CAWTYGTGEKLFF. The full variable domain, its missing parts supplied by reference TRBV30 and TRBJ1-4, is SQTIHQWPATLVQPVGSPLSLECTVEGTSNPNLYWYRQAAGRGLQLLFYSVGIGQISSEVPQNLSASRPQDRQFILSSKKLLLSDSGFYLCAWTYGTGEKLFFGSGTQLSVL.